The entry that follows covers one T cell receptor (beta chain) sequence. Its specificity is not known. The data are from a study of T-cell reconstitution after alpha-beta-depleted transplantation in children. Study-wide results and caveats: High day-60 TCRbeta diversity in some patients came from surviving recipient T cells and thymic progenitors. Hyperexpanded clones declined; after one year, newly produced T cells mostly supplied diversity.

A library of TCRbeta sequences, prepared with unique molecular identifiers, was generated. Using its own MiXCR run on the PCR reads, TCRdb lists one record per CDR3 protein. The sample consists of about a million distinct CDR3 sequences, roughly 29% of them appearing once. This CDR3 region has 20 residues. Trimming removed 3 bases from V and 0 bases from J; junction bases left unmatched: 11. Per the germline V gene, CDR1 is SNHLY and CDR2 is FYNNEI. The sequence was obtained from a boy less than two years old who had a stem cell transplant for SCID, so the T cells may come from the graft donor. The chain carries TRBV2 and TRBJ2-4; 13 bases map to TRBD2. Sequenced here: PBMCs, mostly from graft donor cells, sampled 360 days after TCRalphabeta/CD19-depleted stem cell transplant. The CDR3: CASSDSLGLAGPVAKNIQYF. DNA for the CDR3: TGTGCCAGCAGTGATAGTTTGGGACTAGCGGGACCAGTAGCCAAAAACATTCAGTACTTC.